The rows below give T cell receptor beta chains drawn from one sample of a study of T cell responses to AZD1222 COVID-19 vaccine. Sequencing used immunoSEQ multiplex PCR; TCRdb keeps in-frame clones, though not all of them. This table holds 130,000 to 150,000 clones, about nine tenths found once. Sequencing was performed on peripheral blood, taken on day 0 of AZD1222 vaccination. Source of these receptors: an adult in good health. The conserved cysteine and the conserved F or W are not part of the CDR3 here.

v_gene,j_gene,CDR3aa
TRBV5-1,TRBJ2-3,ASSLNTDTQY
TRBV2,TRBJ1-5,ASGQSYSNQPQH
TRBV4-1,TRBJ2-1,ASRQGLAGSNEQF
TRBV14,TRBJ1-6,ASRGDNSPLH
TRBV30,TRBJ1-4,ACRGQGAEFSEKLF
TRBV7-7,TRBJ2-1,AVRRGLAGYNEQF
TRBV28,TRBJ1-1,ASSSPTGGRAEAF
TRBV6-5,TRBJ2-1,ASRRGNNEQF
TRBV27,TRBJ2-3,ASSFILGEYTDTQY
TRBV12-3/TRBV12-4,TRBJ1-2,ASSGDGGNGYT
TRBV27,TRBJ2-7,ASSKTGSEQY
TRBV6-5,TRBJ1-2,ASSYSIGQTYGYT
TRBV24-1,TRBJ2-7,ATSEGHLYEQY
TRBV5-1,TRBJ1-4,ASSPAANRNEKLF
TRBV3-1/TRBV3-2,TRBJ2-7,ASSYYRGDEQY
TRBV19,TRBJ2-3,ASSTRGSDTQY
TRBV23-1,TRBJ1-4,ASSQSRKDEKLF
TRBV5-1,TRBJ2-5,ASRIGPGETQY
TRBV6-1,TRBJ1-2,ASSELGYGYT
TRBV18,TRBJ2-1,ASSLRTGDVNEQF
TRBV10-3,TRBJ2-1,AITADLFREQF
TRBV19,TRBJ1-1,ASSIGQGTEAF
TRBV4-2,TRBJ1-1,ASSQPGTLNEAF
TRBV9,TRBJ2-1,ASSFLDSTNEQF
TRBV7-9,TRBJ2-5,ASTSSGRPNQETQY
TRBV6-6,TRBJ2-2,ASSSRTGKTGELF
TRBV7-3,TRBJ2-1,ASSLWSPRTLATSSYNEQF
TRBV7-2,TRBJ1-1,ASSPRRGRAEAF
TRBV7-9,TRBJ2-7,ASTELDRPYEQY
TRBV7-6,TRBJ2-1,ASSPLTAYNEQF
TRBV5-4,TRBJ2-2,ASSIERARAGELF
TRBV28,TRBJ1-2,ASRETGVGYGYT
TRBV18,TRBJ1-1,ASSPDRVNTEAF
TRBV6-2/TRBV6-3,TRBJ2-5,ASSYEGGGPQY
TRBV9,TRBJ2-7,ASSPGSYEQY
TRBV4-3,TRBJ1-2,ASSQEYLAYGYT
TRBV6-5,TRBJ1-1,ASSYSGGRTEAF
TRBV5-8,TRBJ1-6,ASRPTGNNSPLH
TRBV7-9,TRBJ2-3,ASSSRASTDTQY
TRBV28,TRBJ2-4,ASSVDRGGIQY
TRBV7-9,TRBJ2-7,ASSLTGGEQY
TRBV9,TRBJ2-1,ASTSGTSAASTYNEQF
TRBV4-1,TRBJ2-7,ASSLEGLAAEQY
TRBV3-1/TRBV3-2,TRBJ2-5,ASSLAIISGRYQETQY
TRBV28,TRBJ1-5,ASSPADRGRFQPQH
TRBV28,TRBJ1-3,ASRSTGRHTIY